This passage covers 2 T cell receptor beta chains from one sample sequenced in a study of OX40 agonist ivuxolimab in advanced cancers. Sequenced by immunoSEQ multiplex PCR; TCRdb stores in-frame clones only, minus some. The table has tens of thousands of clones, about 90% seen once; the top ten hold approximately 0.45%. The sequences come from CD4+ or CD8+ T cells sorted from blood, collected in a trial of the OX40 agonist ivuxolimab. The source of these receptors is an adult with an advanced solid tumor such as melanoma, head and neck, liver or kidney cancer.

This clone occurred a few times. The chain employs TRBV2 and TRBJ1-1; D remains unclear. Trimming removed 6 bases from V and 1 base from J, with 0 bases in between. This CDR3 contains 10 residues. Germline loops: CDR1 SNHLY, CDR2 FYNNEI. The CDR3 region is CASRNTEAFF. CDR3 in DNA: TGTGCCAGCAGGAACACTGAAGCTTTCTTT.

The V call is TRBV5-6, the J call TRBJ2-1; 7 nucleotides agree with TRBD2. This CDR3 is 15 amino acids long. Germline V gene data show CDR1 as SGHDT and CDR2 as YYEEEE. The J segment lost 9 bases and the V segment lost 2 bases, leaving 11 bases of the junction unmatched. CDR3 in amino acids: CASSLMARESSEQFF. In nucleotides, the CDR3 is TGTGCCAGCAGCTTAATGGCGCGGGAGTCCAGTGAGCAGTTCTTC.